This is a list of T cell receptor beta chains from one sample in a study of blood T cell repertoires in COVID-19. Measured with immunoSEQ multiplex PCR; TCRdb has only the in-frame clones, and not every one. The sample holds some 230,000 clones; about 88% are singletons and the top ten take about a tenth. Sequenced: peripheral blood. These receptors were obtained from a woman between 45 and 60 years old with COVID-19, enrolled during active disease. The CDR3 runs from the conserved cysteine through the conserved F or W. A D gene is named only where the DNA matches it firmly.

j_call d_call v_call cdr3_nt cdr3_aa
TRBJ1-4 TRBD1 TRBV2 TGTGCCAGCAGTTTTCGGACAGGGCGGAATGAAAAACTGTTTTTT CASSFRTGRNEKLFF
TRBJ2-3 NA TRBV7-2 TGTGCCAGCAGCTTAGCCGCGCCTAGCACAGATACGCAGTATTTT CASSLAAPSTDTQYF
TRBJ1-2 TRBD1 TRBV19 TGTGCCAGTAGTGCCACTGGACAGGGGGTCGAAGGCTACACCTTC CASSATGQGVEGYTF
TRBJ1-2 TRBD1 TRBV18 TGTGCCAGCTCACCACAGGACAGGGGATCGTATGGCTACACCTTC CASSPQDRGSYGYTF
TRBJ2-6 NA TRBV11-2 TGTGCCAGCAGTCCGCAGGGGTTTGGAGGGGCCAACGTCCTGACTTTC CASSPQGFGGANVLTF
TRBJ1-6 NA TRBV21-1 TGTGCCAGCGGAAACAGTGGACCCCTCCACTTT CASGNSGPLHF
TRBJ1-2 TRBD1 TRBV24-1 TGTGCCACCAGTGACCCCCGGACAGGCCTCTATGGCTACACCTTC CATSDPRTGLYGYTF
TRBJ1-5 NA TRBV19 TGTGCCAGTAGTCTTCAGGGACTTGGTCAGCCCCAGCATTTT CASSLQGLGQPQHF
TRBJ1-2 TRBD1 TRBV9 TGTGCCAGCAGCGTAACACCGGGACAGGGTGAGGGCTACACCTTC CASSVTPGQGEGYTF
TRBJ1-5 NA TRBV6-2/TRBV6-3 TGTGCCAGCAGTTACCTTCGGGGGGGGAATCAGCCCCAGCATTTT CASSYLRGGNQPQHF
TRBJ1-6 TRBD1 TRBV12-5 TGTGCTAGTGGTTTGGGAGGGACAGGGCGGAATTCACCCCTCCACTTT CASGLGGTGRNSPLHF
TRBJ2-1 NA TRBV28 TGTGCCAGCAGTTTTTATGGGAGTGAGCAGTTCTTC CASSFYGSEQFF
TRBJ1-5 TRBD1 TRBV28 TGTGCCAGCAGTAGACAGGGAAGTCAGCCCCAGCATTTT CASSRQGSQPQHF
TRBJ1-1 NA TRBV2 TGTGCCAGCAGTGCGGACACTTACACTGAAGCTTTCTTT CASSADTYTEAFF